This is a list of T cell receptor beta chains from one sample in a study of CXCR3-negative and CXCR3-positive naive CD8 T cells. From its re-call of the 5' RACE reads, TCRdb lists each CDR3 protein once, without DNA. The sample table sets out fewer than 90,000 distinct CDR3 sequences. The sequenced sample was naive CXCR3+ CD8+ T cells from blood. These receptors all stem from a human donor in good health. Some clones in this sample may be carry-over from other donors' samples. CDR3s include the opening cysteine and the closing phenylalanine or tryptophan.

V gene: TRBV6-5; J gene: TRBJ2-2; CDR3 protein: CASSQDGPMELFF
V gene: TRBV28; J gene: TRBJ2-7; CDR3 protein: CASGLSSLSDEQYF
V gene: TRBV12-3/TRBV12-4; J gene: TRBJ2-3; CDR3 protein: CASSPSSGLGDTQYF
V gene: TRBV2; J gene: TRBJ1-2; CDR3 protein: CASIQGQGGVYGYTF
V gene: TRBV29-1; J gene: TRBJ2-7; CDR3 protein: CSVVSSGTYEQYF
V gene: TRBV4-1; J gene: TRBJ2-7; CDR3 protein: CASSQEVSGPGTYEQYF
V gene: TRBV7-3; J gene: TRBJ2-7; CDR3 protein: CASSTGLAGVEQYF
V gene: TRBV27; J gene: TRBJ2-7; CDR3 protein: CASSLSGLAGDYEQYF
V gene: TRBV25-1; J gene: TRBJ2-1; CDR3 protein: CATQGRAKYRGEQFF
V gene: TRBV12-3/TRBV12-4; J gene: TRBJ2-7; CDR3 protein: CASSSGLAGTNYEQYF
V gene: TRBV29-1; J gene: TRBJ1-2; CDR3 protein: CSVDINARGRGYGYTF
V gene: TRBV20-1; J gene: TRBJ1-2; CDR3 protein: CSARDREVGYTF
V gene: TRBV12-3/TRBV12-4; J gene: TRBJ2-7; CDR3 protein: CASRPSSQGVSANEQYF
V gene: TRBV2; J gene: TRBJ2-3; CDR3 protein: CASSRLFNTDTQYF
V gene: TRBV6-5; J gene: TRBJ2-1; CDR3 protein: CASSYLPGAANEQFF
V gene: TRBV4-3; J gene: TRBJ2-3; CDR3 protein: CASSLTSGGEVDTQYF
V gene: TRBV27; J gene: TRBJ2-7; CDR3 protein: CASRHRANSYEQYF
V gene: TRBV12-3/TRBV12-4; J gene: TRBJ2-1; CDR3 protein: CASTRPPSVNEQFF
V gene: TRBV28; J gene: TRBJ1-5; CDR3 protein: CASSRQGWSNQPQHF
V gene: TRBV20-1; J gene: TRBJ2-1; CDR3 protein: CSAILDYHVDPSTYNEQFF
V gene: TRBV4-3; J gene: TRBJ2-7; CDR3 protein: CASSPGTASSYEQYF
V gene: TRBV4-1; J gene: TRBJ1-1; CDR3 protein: CASSPQGDAATEALF
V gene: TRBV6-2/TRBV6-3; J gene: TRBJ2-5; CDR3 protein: CASSDGLQGGTQYF
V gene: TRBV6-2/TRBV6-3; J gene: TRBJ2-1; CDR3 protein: CASSSLGGDLYNEQFF
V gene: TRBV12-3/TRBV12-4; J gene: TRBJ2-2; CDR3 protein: CASSPEGTEVTGELFF
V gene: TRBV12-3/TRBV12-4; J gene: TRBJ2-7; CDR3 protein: CASSRIAGGYEQYF
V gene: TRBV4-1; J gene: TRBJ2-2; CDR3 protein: CASSRPFGGAGTGELFF
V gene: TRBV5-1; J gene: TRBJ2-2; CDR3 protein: CASSLEGTPGELFF
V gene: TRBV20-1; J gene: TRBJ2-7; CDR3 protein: CSARGQRSGPYEQYF
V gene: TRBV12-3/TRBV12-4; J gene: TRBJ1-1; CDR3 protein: CASSRTGPQGNTEAFF